Below, 9 T cell receptor beta chains from the same sample are listed, as sequenced in a study of blood T cell repertoires in COVID-19. Sequenced by immunoSEQ multiplex PCR; TCRdb stores in-frame clones only, minus some. The sample includes about 280,000 clones, approximately 85% seen only once; the top ten take 4% to 6%. The sequenced sample was peripheral blood. All receptors derive from a man between 45 and 60 years old with active or convalescent COVID-19.

The chain links TRBV30 to TRBJ2-2; D unclear. Germline V gene data show CDR1 as GTSNPN and CDR2 as SVGIG (reference sequence). This CDR3 comprises 14 residues. V was shortened by 3 bases and J by 4 bases, with 12 bases between the two germline ends. In DNA, the CDR3 is TGTGCCTGGAGCAGAGGCTTGGGCACCGGGGAGCTGTTTTTT. As protein: CAWSRGLGTGELFF. The whole variable domain, filled in from reference TRBV30 and TRBJ2-2, reads SQTIHQWPATLVQPVGSPLSLECTVEGTSNPNLYWYRQAAGRGLQLLFYSVGIGQISSEVPQNLSASRPQDRQFILSSKKLLLSDSGFYLCAWSRGLGTGELFFGEGSRLTVL.

This chain uses TRBV10-3 with TRBJ1-3; TRBD1 aligns across 8 bases. With 4 bases clipped from V and 4 bases from J, the junction kept 9 bases outside the gene matches. The CDR3 extends over 16 amino acids. Germline CDR1 and CDR2: ENHRY and SYGVKD. The CDR3 DNA reads TGTGCCATCAGTGGGCCCGGGACAGGAGGGGGAAACACCATATATTTT. Its translation: CAISGPGTGGGNTIYF.

This clone has a single count. V usage is TRBV6-4 and J usage is TRBJ2-5; D gene uncertain. The V gene lost 2 bases and the J gene lost 3 bases, with 13 bases spanning the gap. This CDR3 has 15 amino acids. Germline V CDR1 and CDR2: MRHNA, SNTAGT. CDR3 protein: CASSDAAEEEETQYF. The CDR3 region has the DNA TGTGCCAGCAGTGACGCTGCAGAAGAAGAAGAGACCCAGTACTTC.

The rearrangement links TRBV19 to TRBJ1-5; no clear D. Germline V CDR1 and CDR2: LNHDA, SQIVND (reference sequence). V was shortened by 3 bases and J by 1 base, with 7 bases between the two germline ends. This CDR3 has 14 amino acids. CDR3 sequence reads: CASSISGSNQPQHF. CDR3 nucleotides: TGTGCCAGTAGTATTTCGGGGAGCAATCAGCCCCAGCATTTT.

This clone was observed a single time. The chain has TRBV5-1 and TRBJ1-1; a possible D gene is TRBD1 (6 bases). Germline CDR1 reads SGHRS; CDR2 reads YFSETQ. The CDR3 runs 17 residues. Trimming pared 2 bases from V and 5 bases from J, leaving 22 bases between. The chain's CDR3 is CASSFGDNGAVRTEAFF. In DNA, the CDR3 is TGCGCCAGCAGCTTTGGGGACAATGGGGCCGTGAGAACTGAAGCTTTCTTT.

The CDR3 region has the DNA TGTGCCTGGAATAGCCCCGTATTGGCCTACGAGCAGTACTTC. Its translation is CAWNSPVLAYEQYF. The chain couples TRBV30 to TRBJ2-7; D unclear. Between the trimmed V and J ends, which lost 4 bases and 2 bases, there was a span of 15 bases. CDR3 length: 14 residues. The germline CDR1 and CDR2 sequences are GTSNPN and SVGIG (reference sequence).

There are a few counts of this clone. The junction does not match germline at one end; this may be a read error. The chain couples TRBV2 to TRBJ1-1; the D gene is possibly TRBD1 (5 bases). The CDR3 loop spans 14 amino acids. In germline, CDR1 is SNHLY, CDR2 FYNNEI. CDR3 in amino acids: CASSGGWGVSSRAF. In nucleotides, the CDR3 is TGTGCCAGCAGTGGAGGATGGGGGGTCTCTTCACGGGCATTT.

V gene TRBV15 combines with J gene TRBJ1-3; no firm D call. From germline, CDR1 is LNHNV and CDR2 YYDKDF (reference sequence). This CDR3 is built from 15 residues. Trimming shortened V by 1 base and J by 0 bases, and 7 bases separated the two germline ends. This chain's CDR3 is CATSRVAFSGNTIYF. CDR3 nucleotide sequence: TGTGCCACCAGCAGAGTGGCTTTCTCTGGAAACACCATATATTTT.

This chain uses TRBV7-8 with TRBJ2-6; 7 bases map to TRBD1. From germline, CDR1 is SGHVS and CDR2 FQNEAQ. The CDR3 consists of 18 residues. V gave up 5 bases and J gave up 0 bases; unmatched junction bases: 10. The CDR3 region has the DNA TGTGCCAGCAGCCCCCGGGACAGTGCTTTCTCTGGGGCCAACGTCCTGACTTTC. Residues: CASSPRDSAFSGANVLTF.